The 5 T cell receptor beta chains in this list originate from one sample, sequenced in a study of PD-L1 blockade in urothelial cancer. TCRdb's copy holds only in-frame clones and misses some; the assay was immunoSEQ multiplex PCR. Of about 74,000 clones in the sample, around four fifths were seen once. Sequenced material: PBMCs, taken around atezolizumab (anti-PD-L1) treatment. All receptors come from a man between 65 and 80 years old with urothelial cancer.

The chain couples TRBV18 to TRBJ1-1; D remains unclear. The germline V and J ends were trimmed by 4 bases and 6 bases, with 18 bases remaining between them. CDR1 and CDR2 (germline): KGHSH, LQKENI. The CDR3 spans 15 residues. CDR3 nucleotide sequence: TGTGCCAGCTCACAGCAAGTAGGCGGGCACGCTGAAGCTTTCTTT. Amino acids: CASSQQVGGHAEAFF.

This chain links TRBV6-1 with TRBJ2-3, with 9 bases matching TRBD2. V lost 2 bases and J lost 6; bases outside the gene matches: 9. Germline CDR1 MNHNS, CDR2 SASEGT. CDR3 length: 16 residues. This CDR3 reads CASSETAGGFSDTQYF. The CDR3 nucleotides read TGTGCCAGCAGTGAAACGGCGGGAGGGTTTTCCGATACGCAGTATTTT.

CDR3 bases: TGTGCCAGCAGTCAGAACGATCTTGGGACTTCTTCCTACGAGCAGTACTTC. It translates to CASSQNDLGTSSYEQYF. V and J are TRBV28 and TRBJ2-7; D might be TRBD2 (6 bases). This CDR3 is 17 amino acids long. The V and J ends lost 5 bases and 1 base respectively, with 21 bases between them. Germline CDR1 reads MDHEN; CDR2 reads SYDVKM.

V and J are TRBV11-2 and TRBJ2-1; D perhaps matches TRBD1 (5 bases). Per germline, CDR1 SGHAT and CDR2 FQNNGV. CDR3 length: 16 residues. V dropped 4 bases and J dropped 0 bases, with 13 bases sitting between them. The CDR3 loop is CASSWGLRSSYNEQFF. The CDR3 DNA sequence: TGTGCCAGCAGCTGGGGCCTCCGGAGCTCCTACAATGAGCAGTTCTTC.

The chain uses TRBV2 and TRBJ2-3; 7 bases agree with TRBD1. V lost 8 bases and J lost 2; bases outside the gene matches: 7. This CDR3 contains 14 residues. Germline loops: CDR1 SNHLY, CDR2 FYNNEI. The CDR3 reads CASRYRGVTDTQYF. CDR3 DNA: TGTGCCAGCCGATACAGGGGTGTCACAGATACGCAGTATTTT.